A few counts support the clone carrying this T cell receptor beta chain. Its antigen is still unknown. These data belong to a study of T-cell memory formation after mild COVID-19. Study outcomes and limitations: Some responding clones appeared in pre-infection memory, suggesting cross-reactive memory joined.

The V end lost 6 bases, the J end lost 4 bases, and 12 bases lay between the germline ends. CDR1 is SEHNR and CDR2 is FQNEAQ in the germline V gene (reference sequence). The CDR3 length is 14 residues. From the 5' RACE reads, TCRdb called clonotypes with MiXCR, one entry per CDR3 protein. The table shows 200,000 to 300,000 distinct CDR3 sequences, with 16% occurring only once. The receptor was isolated from a man aged 18 to 30 who had mild COVID-19 (a few samples of this study predate the infection). Cell type and time point are not known. V usage is TRBV7-9 and J usage is TRBJ2-2; a weak D match, TRBD1 (6 bases). The specimen sequenced was PBMCs or a T cell subset sorted from them (not recorded which). CDR3 in DNA: TGTGCCAGCAGGCCGGGACAAGTCACCGGGGAGCTGTTTTTT. Protein: CASRPGQVTGELFF.